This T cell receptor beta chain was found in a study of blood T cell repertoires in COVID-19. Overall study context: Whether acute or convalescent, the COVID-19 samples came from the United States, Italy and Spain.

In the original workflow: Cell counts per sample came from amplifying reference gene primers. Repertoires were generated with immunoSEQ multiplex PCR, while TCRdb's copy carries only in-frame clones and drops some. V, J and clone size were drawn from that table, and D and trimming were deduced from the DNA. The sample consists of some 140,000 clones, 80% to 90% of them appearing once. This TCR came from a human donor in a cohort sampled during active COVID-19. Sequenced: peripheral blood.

CDR3 in DNA: TGCGCCAGCAGCTTGGCTCTGGGTAGCGGGAGCACAGATACGCAGTATTTT. Translated, it gives CASSLALGSGSTDTQYF. J is TRBJ2-3 and V is TRBV5-1, with 7 bases identical to TRBD2. This CDR3 has 17 residues. CDR1 is SGHRS, CDR2 YFSETQ, per germline. After removal of 0 bases from V and 0 bases from J, the junction contained 7 bases not matched to a gene.